This T cell receptor beta chain was sequenced for a study of blood T cell repertoires in COVID-19. Study summary: The United States, Italy and Spain were the sources of the acute and convalescent COVID-19 samples.

Authors' processing steps: Scientists estimated how many nucleated cells there were by amplifying reference gene primers. Profiling relied on immunoSEQ multiplex PCR, and the TCRdb table lists in-frame clones only, not all of them. V and J calls and clone size are copied from that table; D and trimming were computed from the DNA. The sample lists around 320,000 clones, roughly 87% occurring once. The CDR3 has 14 amino acids. Trimming removed 2 bases at V and 2 bases at J, with 10 bases between. Germline CDR1 reads KGHSH; CDR2 reads LQKENI. The sample taken for sequencing was peripheral blood. This rearrangement joins TRBV18 to TRBJ2-7; D uncertain. The source is a young man with active or convalescent COVID-19. In DNA, the CDR3 is TGTGCCAGCTCACCAAGTTCTCAGGCCTACGAGCAGTACTTC. The encoded protein is CASSPSSQAYEQYF.